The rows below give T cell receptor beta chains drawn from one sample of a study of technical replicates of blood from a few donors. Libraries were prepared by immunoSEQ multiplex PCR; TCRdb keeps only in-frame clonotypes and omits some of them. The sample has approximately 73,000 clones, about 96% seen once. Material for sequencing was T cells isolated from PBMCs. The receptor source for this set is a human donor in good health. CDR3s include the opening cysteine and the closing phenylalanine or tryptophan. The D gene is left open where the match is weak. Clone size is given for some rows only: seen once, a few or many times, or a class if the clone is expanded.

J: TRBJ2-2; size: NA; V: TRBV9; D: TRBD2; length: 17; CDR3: CASSPLAGGPGTGELFF; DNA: TGTGCCAGCAGCCCGCTAGCGGGAGGGCCGGGGACCGGGGAGCTGTTTTTT
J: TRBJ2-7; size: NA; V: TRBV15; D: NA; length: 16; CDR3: CATSRDLEEGSYEQYF; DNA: TGTGCCACCAGCAGAGATCTAGAAGAAGGATCCTACGAGCAGTACTTC
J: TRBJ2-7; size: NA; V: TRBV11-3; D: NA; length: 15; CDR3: CASSLLPFVTGFLYF; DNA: TGTGCCAGCAGCCTCCTTCCGTTCGTAACGGGTTTCTTATACTTC
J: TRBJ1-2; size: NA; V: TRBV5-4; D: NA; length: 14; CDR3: CASSLAGGNYGYTF; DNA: TGTGCCAGCAGCTTGGCCGGGGGTAACTATGGCTACACCTTC
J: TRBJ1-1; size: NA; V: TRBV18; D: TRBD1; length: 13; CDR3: CASSPQGEGEAFF; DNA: TGTGCCAGCTCACCGCAGGGGGAAGGTGAAGCTTTCTTT
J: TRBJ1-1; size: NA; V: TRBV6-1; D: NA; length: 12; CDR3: CASSEALPRAFF; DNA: TGTGCCAGCAGTGAAGCGCTCCCCCGGGCTTTCTTT
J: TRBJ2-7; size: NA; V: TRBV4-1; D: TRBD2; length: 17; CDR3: CASSLKDTGTGGYEQYF; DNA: TGCGCCAGCAGCCTTAAGGATACCGGGACGGGAGGCTACGAGCAGTACTTC
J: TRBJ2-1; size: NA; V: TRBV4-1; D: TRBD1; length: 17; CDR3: CASSQVMHRQGYNEQFF; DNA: TGCGCCAGCAGCCAAGTTATGCATAGACAGGGATACAATGAGCAGTTCTTC
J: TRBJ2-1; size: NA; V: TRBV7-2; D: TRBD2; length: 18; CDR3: CASSNRLAGGIADNEQFF; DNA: TGTGCCAGCAGCAACCGACTAGCGGGAGGGATAGCCGACAATGAGCAGTTCTTC
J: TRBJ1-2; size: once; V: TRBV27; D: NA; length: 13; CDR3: CASSLSWLYGYTF; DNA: TGTGCCAGCAGTTTATCCTGGCTCTATGGCTACACCTTC
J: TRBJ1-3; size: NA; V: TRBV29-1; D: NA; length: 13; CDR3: CSVRANVGNTIYF; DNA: TGCAGCGTTCGAGCCAACGTAGGAAACACCATATATTTT
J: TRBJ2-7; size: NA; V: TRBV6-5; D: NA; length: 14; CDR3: CASSQYLAGYEQYF; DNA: TGTGCCAGCAGTCAGTACCTGGCGGGCTACGAGCAGTACTTC
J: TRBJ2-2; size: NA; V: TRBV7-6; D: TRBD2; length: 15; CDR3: CASSLLAGDPGELFF; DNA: TGTGCCAGCAGCTTACTAGCGGGAGACCCCGGGGAGCTGTTTTTT
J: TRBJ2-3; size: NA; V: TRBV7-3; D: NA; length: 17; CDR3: CASSLNVNGDGTDTQYF; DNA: TGTGCCAGCAGCTTAAACGTTAACGGGGATGGCACAGATACGCAGTATTTT
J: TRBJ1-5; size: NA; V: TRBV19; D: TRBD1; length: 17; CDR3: CASSIDLNRGSNQPQHF; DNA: TGTGCCAGTAGTATAGATCTGAACAGGGGAAGCAATCAGCCCCAGCATTTT
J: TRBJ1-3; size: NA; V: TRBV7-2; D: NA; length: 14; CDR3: CASRLQGSGNTIYF; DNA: TGTGCCAGCAGACTACAGGGATCTGGAAACACCATATATTTT
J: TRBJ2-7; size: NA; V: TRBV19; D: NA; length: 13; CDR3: CASSIVQGQEQYF; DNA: TGTGCCAGTAGTATTGTTCAGGGGCAAGAGCAGTACTTC
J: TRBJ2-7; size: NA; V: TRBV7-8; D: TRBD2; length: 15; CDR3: CASSPHRLAGDEQYF; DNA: TGTGCCAGCAGTCCCCACCGGTTAGCGGGAGATGAGCAGTACTTC
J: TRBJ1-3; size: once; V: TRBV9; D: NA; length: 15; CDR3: CASSSSGGAQNTIYF; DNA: TGTGCCAGCAGCTCGAGTGGGGGGGCGCAAAACACCATATATTTT
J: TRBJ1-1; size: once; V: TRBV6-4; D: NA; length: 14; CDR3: CASSNQPGSTEAFF; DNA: TGTGCCAGCAGCAACCAACCGGGGAGCACTGAAGCTTTCTTT
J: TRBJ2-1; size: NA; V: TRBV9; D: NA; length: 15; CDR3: CASSVGAGSYNEQFF; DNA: TGTGCCAGCAGCGTGGGAGCTGGATCCTACAATGAGCAGTTCTTC
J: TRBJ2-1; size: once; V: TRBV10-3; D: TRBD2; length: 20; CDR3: CAITAVLIAQTREIGNEQFF; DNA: TGTGCCATCACAGCCGTACTAATAGCGCAAACGCGGGAGATTGGCAATGAGCAGTTCTTC
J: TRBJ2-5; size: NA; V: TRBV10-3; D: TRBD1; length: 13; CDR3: CAMRGQGAETQYF; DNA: TGTGCCATGAGGGGACAGGGGGCTGAGACCCAGTACTTC
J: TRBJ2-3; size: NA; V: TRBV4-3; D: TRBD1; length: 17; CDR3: CASSQVAVGRGTDTQYF; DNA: TGCGCCAGCAGCCAAGTGGCGGTGGGCAGGGGGACAGATACGCAGTATTTT
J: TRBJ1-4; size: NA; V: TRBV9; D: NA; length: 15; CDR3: CASSVDEGLNEKLFF; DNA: TGTGCCAGCAGCGTAGACGAGGGCCTGAATGAAAAACTGTTTTTT
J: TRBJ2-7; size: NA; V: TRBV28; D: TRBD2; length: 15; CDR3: CASRFPGRESYEQYF; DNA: TGTGCCAGCAGGTTCCCCGGGAGGGAGTCCTACGAGCAGTACTTC
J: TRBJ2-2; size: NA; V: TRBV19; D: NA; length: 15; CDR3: CASSLGIQGTGELFF; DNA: TGTGCCAGTAGTCTCGGGATCCAAGGGACCGGGGAGCTGTTTTTT
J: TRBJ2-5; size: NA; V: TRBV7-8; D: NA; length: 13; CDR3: CASSLATWETQYF; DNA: TGTGCCAGCAGCTTGGCCACCTGGGAGACCCAGTACTTC
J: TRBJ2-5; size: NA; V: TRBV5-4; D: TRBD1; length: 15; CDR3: CASSFPGQGTKTQYF; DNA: TGTGCCAGCAGCTTCCCGGGACAGGGAACCAAGACCCAGTACTTC
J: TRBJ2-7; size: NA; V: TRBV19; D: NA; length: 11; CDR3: CATSEGYEQYF; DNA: TGTGCCACTTCGGAGGGGTACGAGCAGTACTTC
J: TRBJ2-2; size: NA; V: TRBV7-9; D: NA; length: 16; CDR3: CASSLAIVLLTGELFF; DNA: TGTGCCAGCAGCTTAGCTATCGTACTACTCACCGGGGAGCTGTTTTTT
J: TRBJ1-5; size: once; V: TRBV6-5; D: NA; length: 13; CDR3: CASSSVINQPQHF; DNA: TGTGCCAGCAGTTCCGTTATCAATCAGCCCCAGCATTTT
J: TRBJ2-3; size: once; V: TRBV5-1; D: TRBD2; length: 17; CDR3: CASSLAPSGRGTDTQYF; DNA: TGCGCCAGCAGCTTGGCCCCTAGCGGGAGAGGCACAGATACGCAGTATTTT
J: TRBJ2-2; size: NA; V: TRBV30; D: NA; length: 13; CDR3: CAWSVGRVGELFF; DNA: TGTGCCTGGAGTGTAGGTCGGGTCGGGGAGCTGTTTTTT
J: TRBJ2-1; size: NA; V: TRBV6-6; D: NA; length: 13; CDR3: CASGPEGDNEQFF; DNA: TGTGCCAGTGGACCTGAAGGGGACAATGAGCAGTTCTTC
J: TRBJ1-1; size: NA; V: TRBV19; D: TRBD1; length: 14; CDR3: CASNPGQGKAEAFF; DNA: TGTGCCAGTAATCCGGGACAGGGGAAAGCTGAAGCTTTCTTT
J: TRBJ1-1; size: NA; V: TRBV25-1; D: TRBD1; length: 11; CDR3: CASSEQGAAFF; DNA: TGTGCCAGCAGTGAACAGGGGGCAGCTTTCTTT
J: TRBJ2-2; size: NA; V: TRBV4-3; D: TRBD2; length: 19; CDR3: CASSQDWFEGGPWTGELFF; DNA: TGCGCCAGCAGCCAAGATTGGTTCGAGGGAGGGCCATGGACCGGGGAGCTGTTTTTT
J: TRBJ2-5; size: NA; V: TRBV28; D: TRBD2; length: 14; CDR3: CASSSTSGVETQYF; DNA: TGTGCCAGCAGTTCGACTAGCGGCGTAGAGACCCAGTACTTC
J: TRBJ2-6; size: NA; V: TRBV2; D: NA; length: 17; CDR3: CASKGLGILSGANVLTF; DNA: TGTGCCAGCAAGGGGTTAGGAATTCTCTCTGGGGCCAACGTCCTGACTTTC
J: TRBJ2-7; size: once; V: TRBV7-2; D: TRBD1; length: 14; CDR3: CASSVSGQLYEQYF; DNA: TGTGCCAGCAGCGTCTCGGGACAGTTATACGAGCAGTACTTC
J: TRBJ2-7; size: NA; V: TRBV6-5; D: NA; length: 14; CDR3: CASMGGKNTYEQYF; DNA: TGTGCCAGCATGGGCGGGAAGAACACCTACGAGCAGTACTTC
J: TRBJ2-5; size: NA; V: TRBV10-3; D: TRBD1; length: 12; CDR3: CAIGTGGETQYF; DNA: TGTGCCATAGGGACAGGGGGAGAGACCCAGTACTTC
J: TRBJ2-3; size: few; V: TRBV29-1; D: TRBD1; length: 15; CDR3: CSVERDRDFTDTQYF; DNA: TGCAGCGTTGAAAGGGACAGAGACTTCACAGATACGCAGTATTTT
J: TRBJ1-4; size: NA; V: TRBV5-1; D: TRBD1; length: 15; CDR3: CASSLQGTGNEKLFF; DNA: TGCGCCAGCAGCTTGCAAGGGACAGGGAATGAAAAACTGTTTTTT
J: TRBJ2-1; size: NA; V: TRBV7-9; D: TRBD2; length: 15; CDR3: CASSWTSGRANEQFF; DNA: TGTGCCAGCAGCTGGACTAGCGGGAGGGCGAATGAGCAGTTCTTC